Listed below are T cell receptor beta chains from one sample, sequenced in a study of cytomegalovirus exposure and HLA in healthy donors. TCRdb's copy holds only in-frame clones and misses some; the assay was immunoSEQ multiplex PCR. The sample carries approximately 140,000 clones, 60% to 85% recorded once. Sequenced input: PBMCs. The receptors come from a man in his forties or fifties in good health and CMV-seronegative. Each CDR3 is given with its conserved first and last residue. The D gene is left open where the match is weak. A clone size is listed for some rows: how often the clone was seen (once, few, many), or a class if it is expanded.

v_gene	abundance	d_gene	j_gene	CDR3aa	CDR3nt
TRBV6-1	.	TRBD2	TRBJ2-3	CASSEVAGSTDTQYF	TGTGCCAGCAGTGAAGTAGCGGGGTCCACAGATACGCAGTATTTT
TRBV4-1	few	TRBD2	TRBJ2-7	CASSQERLAGSYEQYF	TGCGCCAGCAGCCAAGAGAGACTAGCGGGTTCCTACGAGCAGTACTTC
TRBV2	.	.	TRBJ2-5	CASSQGWETQYF	TGTGCCAGCAGCCAGGGGTGGGAGACCCAGTACTTC
TRBV10-3	once	.	TRBJ2-5	CAISDAGRETQYF	TGTGCCATCAGTGATGCGGGACGGGAGACCCAGTACTTC
TRBV2	.	.	TRBJ2-7	CASSPDSIVYEQYF	TGTGCCAGCAGTCCGGACAGTATAGTTTACGAGCAGTACTTC
TRBV6-1	.	.	TRBJ2-7	CASSETGYEQYF	TGTGCCAGCAGTGAGACAGGCTACGAGCAGTACTTC
TRBV7-8	.	TRBD2	TRBJ2-1	CASSFRGGGYNEQFF	TGTGCCAGCAGCTTTCGGGGGGGAGGTTACAATGAGCAGTTCTTC
TRBV23-1	.	TRBD1	TRBJ2-5	CASSQSMTGYFQETQYF	TGCGCCAGCAGTCAATCGATGACAGGGTATTTCCAAGAGACCCAGTACTTC
TRBV28	.	.	TRBJ1-1	CASSPPEGLEAFF	TGTGCCAGCAGCCCCCCCGAGGGACTTGAAGCTTTCTTT
TRBV28	once	.	TRBJ1-2	CASRTIRGAGYTF	TGTGCCAGCAGGACTATCCGGGGGGCTGGCTACACCTTC
TRBV6-6	.	TRBD1	TRBJ2-1	CASSYDRGYYNEQFF	TGTGCCAGCAGTTACGACAGGGGTTATTACAATGAGCAGTTCTTC
TRBV29-1	.	TRBD2	TRBJ2-3	CSVEVGGISTDTQYF	TGCAGCGTTGAAGTGGGGGGGATCTCCACAGATACGCAGTATTTT
TRBV29-1	.	TRBD1	TRBJ2-2	CSVVSGQGVAGTGELFF	TGCAGCGTTGTTTCTGGACAGGGGGTCGCTGGCACCGGGGAGCTGTTTTTT
TRBV30	.	TRBD1	TRBJ1-1	CAWGTGAAALQAFF	TGTGCCTGGGGGACAGGGGCCGCCGCGCTTCAAGCTTTCTTT
TRBV7-9	.	TRBD2	TRBJ2-5	CSSSYIAGSQETQYF	TGTTCCAGCAGCTATATAGCGGGGAGCCAAGAGACCCAGTACTTC
TRBV10-3	.	TRBD2	TRBJ2-7	CAISLAGDYEQYF	TGTGCCATCAGCTTAGCGGGAGACTACGAGCAGTACTTC
TRBV11-2	.	TRBD1	TRBJ2-7	CASSYTLGQGKTYEQYF	TGTGCCAGCAGCTACACCCTGGGACAGGGAAAAACCTACGAGCAGTACTTC
TRBV12-5	.	.	TRBJ2-1	CASGLVTRYNEQFF	TGTGCTAGTGGTTTGGTAACTCGGTACAATGAGCAGTTCTTC
TRBV18	.	.	TRBJ1-1	CASSPPLAGNTEAFF	TGTGCCAGCTCACCGCCGTTGGCGGGGAACACTGAAGCTTTCTTT
TRBV28	.	TRBD2	TRBJ2-3	CASSSFGTTSTDTQYF	TGTGCCAGCAGTTCTTTCGGGACTACCAGCACAGATACGCAGTATTTT
TRBV27	.	TRBD1	TRBJ2-2	CASSPGTGGTNTGELFF	TGTGCCAGCAGCCCCGGGACAGGGGGGACTAACACCGGGGAGCTGTTTTTT
TRBV5-1	.	.	TRBJ2-6	CASSFGDSGANVLTF	TGCGCCAGCAGCTTCGGGGACTCTGGGGCCAACGTCCTGACTTTC
TRBV27	.	TRBD2	TRBJ2-5	CASSLWGGRTQYF	TGTGCCAGCAGTTTATGGGGAGGGCGGACCCAGTACTTC
TRBV5-1	.	.	TRBJ1-5	CASSPGQNHQPQHF	TGCGCCAGCAGCCCTGGACAGAACCATCAGCCCCAGCATTTT
TRBV27	.	.	TRBJ2-7	CASSFPGGSGQYF	TGTGCCAGCAGTTTTCCGGGGGGCAGTGGTCAGTACTTC
TRBV6-1	.	.	TRBJ2-7	CASSEEGAPYEQYF	TGTGCCAGCAGTGAAGAAGGGGCTCCCTACGAGCAGTACTTC
TRBV6-5	.	TRBD2	TRBJ2-3	CASSVTSGVVDTQYF	TGTGCCAGCAGTGTAACTAGCGGGGTCGTAGATACGCAGTATTTT
TRBV4-1	.	.	TRBJ2-7	CASSQEGDFLSYEQYF	TGCGCCAGCAGCCAAGAAGGGGACTTCCTCTCCTACGAGCAGTACTTC
TRBV7-8	.	TRBD2	TRBJ2-7	CASSLGGGLAAPYEQYF	TGTGCCAGCAGCTTAGGTGGGGGACTAGCGGCTCCCTACGAGCAGTACTTC
TRBV4-1	.	.	TRBJ2-7	CASSQAGGVSYEQYF	TGCGCCAGCAGCCAAGCGGGGGGCGTCTCCTACGAGCAGTACTTC
TRBV2	.	TRBD1	TRBJ2-5	CASSPSHRTGWETQYF	TGTGCCAGCAGCCCAAGCCACAGGACAGGCTGGGAGACCCAGTACTTC
TRBV5-4	.	.	TRBJ2-1	CASSWGGGSYNEQFF	TGTGCCAGCAGCTGGGGCGGCGGCTCCTACAATGAGCAGTTCTTC
TRBV10-1	.	.	TRBJ2-7	CASSDDSYSYEQYF	TGCGCCAGCAGTGATGATTCCTATTCCTACGAGCAGTACTTC
TRBV7-3	.	.	TRBJ2-3	CASSSDLLRNTDTQYF	TGTGCCAGCAGCTCGGACTTATTGAGGAACACAGATACGCAGTATTTT
TRBV9	.	.	TRBJ2-3	CASSLQGGTSNF	TGTGCCAGCAGTTTACAGGGGGGGACTAGCAATTTT
TRBV4-1	.	.	TRBJ2-3	CASSQYRSGVTDTQYF	TGCGCCAGCAGCCAATATAGATCCGGGGTCACAGATACGCAGTATTTT
TRBV6-1	.	.	TRBJ1-4	CASTSTGEKLFF	TGTGCCAGCACTAGTACGGGTGAAAAACTGTTTTTT
TRBV5-1	.	TRBD2	TRBJ2-1	CASSPGGGGYNEQFF	TGCGCCAGCAGCCCCGGGGGGGGAGGGTACAATGAGCAGTTCTTC
TRBV6-1	.	.	TRBJ2-7	CASSEVASGSYEQHF	.
TRBV19	.	TRBD1	TRBJ2-7	CASSRDSTYEQYF	TGTGCCAGTAGTAGGGACAGCACCTACGAGCAGTACTTC
TRBV5-4	.	.	TRBJ2-7	CASSTRTGSSYEQYF	TGTGCCAGCAGTACGCGGACTGGGAGCTCCTACGAGCAGTACTTC
TRBV30	.	.	TRBJ1-3	CASSRVLGDTIYF	TGTGCCTCATCCCGGGTCCTCGGTGACACCATATATTTT
TRBV5-6	few	TRBD1	TRBJ2-5	CASSFLGQGTSQETQYF	TGTGCCAGCAGCTTTCTGGGACAGGGGACCTCGCAAGAGACCCAGTACTTC
TRBV28	.	TRBD2	TRBJ2-1	CASSFGTSLYNEQFF	TGTGCCAGCAGTTTTGGGACTAGCCTTTACAATGAGCAGTTCTTC
TRBV5-4	.	.	TRBJ2-1	CASSLAGAPVGNEQFF	TGTGCCAGCAGCTTGGCTGGGGCGCCGGTTGGCAATGAGCAGTTCTTC
TRBV19	.	TRBD2	TRBJ2-7	CASSKSGRGSYEQYF	TGTGCCAGTAGCAAAAGCGGGAGGGGGTCCTACGAGCAGTACTTC
TRBV6-1	.	TRBD2	TRBJ2-7	CASAFVGRDYEQYF	TGTGCCAGCGCCTTCGTAGGGAGGGACTACGAGCAGTACTTC
TRBV5-4	few	.	TRBJ2-5	CASSLFTNQETQYF	TGTGCCAGCAGCTTGTTTACTAATCAAGAGACCCAGTACTTC